One and the same sample provided the 32 T cell receptor beta chains below, sequenced in a study of a mutant IDH1 vaccine in newly diagnosed glioma. Using immunoSEQ multiplex PCR, the repertoire was profiled, and TCRdb retains in-frame clones only, with some absent. The sample records about 88,000 clones, around 79% being singletons. Time point described: baseline, week 1 (first vaccination visit). Treatment in this sample: pre-vaccination baseline after standard-of-care therapy. The sequences come from PBMCs, collected from a glioma patient treated with radiotherapy, temozolomide or both. These receptor sequences come from a middle-aged man with glioma. Some clones in this sample may be carry-over from other donors' samples.

The V gene is TRBV29-1, the J gene TRBJ1-5; D ambiguous. There are 13 residues in the CDR3. CDR1 and CDR2 (germline): SQVTM, ANQGSEA. Between the trimmed V and J ends, which lost 6 bases and 3 bases, there was a span of 12 bases. Written as DNA, the CDR3 is TGCAGCGTCGAATTGGGCCTCAATCAGCCCCAGCATTTT. It translates to CSVELGLNQPQHF.

This clone was detected a few times. The chain combines TRBV18 with TRBJ1-1, with D unclear. Germline V gene sequence: CDR1 KGHSH, CDR2 LQKENI. V was clipped by 3 bases and J by 1 base, with 6 bases between them. The CDR3 sequence is 13 residues long. The CDR3 bases are TGTGCCAGCTCACCGGGAGAGAACACTGAAGCTTTCTTT. Its translation: CASSPGENTEAFF.

This sequence joins TRBV10-3 and TRBJ2-3; no definite D call. Germline V lookup: CDR1 ENHRY, CDR2 SYGVKD. With 3 bases removed from V and 2 bases from J, the gap between germline ends came to 15 bases. CDR3 length equals 16 residues. The CDR3 loop reads CAISDIQRRDTDTQYF. The CDR3 DNA follows: TGTGCCATCAGTGATATACAACGTAGGGACACAGATACGCAGTATTTT.

This clone has ten or more counts. The sample has other DNA sequences that encode this CDR3 too. This sequence joins TRBV6-6 and TRBJ2-7; 9 bases line up with TRBD1. V trimming: 8 bases; J trimming: 1 base; junction bases outside the gene matches: 9. Germline V gene data show CDR1 as MNHNY and CDR2 as SVGAGI (reference sequence). This CDR3 is built from 15 residues. The CDR3 loop is CASSPGQGFSYEQYF. The CDR3, as DNA: TGTGCCAGCTCCCCGGGACAGGGCTTTTCCTACGAGCAGTACTTC.

The CDR3 DNA is TGCGCCAGCAGCCAAGGTTATAGCGGGGGTTACGAGCAGTACTTC. Translating gives CASSQGYSGGYEQYF. The chain is built from TRBV4-1 and TRBJ2-7; the match to TRBD2 covers 9 bases. Losses at the gene ends were 1 base for V and 4 bases for J; bases not matched to a gene: 5. CDR3 length: 15 amino acids. The germline V gene encodes CDR1 MGHRA and CDR2 YSYEKL.

The rearrangement joins TRBV10-1 to TRBJ2-7, with D hard to call. Trimming took off 0 bases at V and 5 bases at J, with 5 bases between the two ends. Germline-derived CDR1 and CDR2 are WNHNN and SYGVQD (reference sequence). There are 12 residues in the CDR3. The DNA of the CDR3 is TGCGCCAGCAGTGAGTCGACTGACGAGCAGTACTTC. Protein sequence: CASSESTDEQYF.

The chain links TRBV7-8 to TRBJ2-5, with 9 positions matching TRBD2. This CDR3 has 15 residues. CDR1 and CDR2 (germline): SGHVS, FQNEAQ. With V trimmed by 5 bases and J by 2 bases, 6 bases remained unmatched. CDR3 protein: CASSRAGGLQETQYF. As DNA, the CDR3 is TGTGCCAGCAGCCGAGCGGGGGGATTACAAGAGACCCAGTACTTC.

This chain's CDR3 is CASSSAGEGTYEQYF. CDR3 DNA sequence: TGTGCCAGCAGCTCCGCGGGGGAGGGGACCTACGAGCAGTACTTC. The J gene is TRBJ2-7, the V gene TRBV11-2; 7 bases agree with TRBD2. The CDR3 contains 15 residues. With 4 bases clipped from V and 2 bases from J, the junction kept 8 bases outside the gene matches. Germline loops: CDR1 SGHAT, CDR2 FQNNGV.

This clone appeared once. The chain combines TRBV4-2 with TRBJ1-1, with 7 positions matching TRBD1. The length of the CDR3 is 15 residues. After removal of 6 bases from V and 4 bases from J, the junction contained 11 bases not matched to a gene. In germline, CDR1 is LGHNA, CDR2 YNFKEQ. The CDR3 protein is CASRGSTGYSTEAFF. In nucleotides, the CDR3 is TGTGCCAGCAGGGGATCGACAGGGTATAGCACTGAAGCTTTCTTT.

This clone was counted a single time. The chain recombines TRBV5-1 with TRBJ2-4, with TRBD1 matching over 9 bases. Per the germline V gene, CDR1 is SGHRS and CDR2 is YFSETQ. After removal of 3 bases from V and 4 bases from J, the junction contained 2 bases not matched to a gene. The CDR3 consists of 14 residues. CDR3 in DNA: TGCGCCAGCAGCTCCGGGACAGGGAAAAACATTCAGTACTTC. This sequence encodes CASSSGTGKNIQYF.

The genes are TRBV7-9 and TRBJ1-5, with D tentatively TRBD1 (6 bases). Trimming pared 5 bases from V and 4 bases from J, leaving 9 bases between. This CDR3 spans 13 amino acids. The germline gives CDR1 SEHNR, CDR2 FQNEAQ (reference sequence). The DNA of the CDR3 is TGTGCCAGCAGCACACAGGGAAATCAGCCCCAGCATTTT. This gives the protein CASSTQGNQPQHF.

This chain joins TRBV7-8 and TRBJ2-3; D is perhaps TRBD2 (5 bases). The CDR3 totals 16 residues. Germline CDR1 and CDR2: SGHVS and FQNEAQ. V lost 5 bases, J lost 3 bases, and 18 bases lay in between. CDR3 region: CASSPVLRALTDTQYF. CDR3 DNA: TGTGCCAGCAGCCCTGTGCTGCGGGCACTAACAGATACGCAGTATTTT.

The rearrangement links TRBV30 to TRBJ2-7, with TRBD2 identical over 14 bases. CDR3 length: 17 residues. Trimming at V came to 3 bases and at J to 1 base, leaving 8 bases not matched to a gene. Germline V gene sequence: CDR1 GTSNPN, CDR2 SVGIG (reference sequence). In DNA form, the CDR3 reads TGTGCCTGGAGACGGACTAGCGGGGGGCTACGGTCCTACGAGCAGTACTTC. Translation: CAWRRTSGGLRSYEQYF.

The V and J genes are TRBV6-5 and TRBJ1-1; D gene ambiguous. Germline loops: CDR1 MNHEY, CDR2 SVGAGI. With 6 bases removed from V and 2 bases from J, the gap between germline ends came to 16 bases. This CDR3 has 15 amino acids. The CDR3 loop is CASSLTDSLNTEAFF. The CDR3 bases are TGTGCCAGCAGCCTGACGGACTCACTAAACACTGAAGCTTTCTTT.

This clone was counted a few times. This sequence joins TRBV13 and TRBJ2-7; D remains ambiguous. Per the germline V gene, CDR1 is PRHDT and CDR2 is FYEKMQ (reference sequence). Trimming took 3 bases from V and 0 from J, leaving 6 bases between them. CDR3 length: 13 amino acids. The CDR3 bases are TGTGCCAGCAGCTTCCTAAGCTCCTACGAGCAGTACTTC. Translated: CASSFLSSYEQYF.

The CDR3 DNA sequence: TGTGCCTACCCTCGGGGGGTGGGCTATGGCTACACCTTC. Protein sequence: CAYPRGVGYGYTF. The rearrangement joins TRBV2 to TRBJ1-2; the D gene is possibly TRBD1 (5 bases). The CDR3 has 13 residues. Germline loops: CDR1 SNHLY, CDR2 FYNNEI. V lost 11 bases and J lost 4, with 17 bases in between.

As for this clone: At one boundary the junction diverges from the germline segment, which might be a read error. This chain links TRBV2 with TRBJ2-1; 8 bases match TRBD1. CDR1 is SNHLY, CDR2 FYNNEI, per germline. CDR3 length: 13 amino acids. The CDR3 loop reads CASSGQGRNGQFF. The DNA for the CDR3 is TGTGCCAGCAGCGGACAGGGTAGAAATGGGCAGTTCTTC.

The chain combines TRBV6-5 with TRBJ2-5; maybe TRBD2 (5 bases). V shed 4 bases and J shed 4 bases, with 16 bases lying between them. Germline V gene sequence: CDR1 MNHEY, CDR2 SVGAGI. There are 15 residues in the CDR3. The CDR3 sequence: CASSLIRSGRETQYF. CDR3 nucleotides: TGTGCCAGCAGTTTAATTAGGAGCGGCAGAGAGACCCAGTACTTC.

V is TRBV30 and J is TRBJ1-6, with TRBD1 matching over 7 bases. J gave up 7 bases and V 5 bases, and 5 bases lay outside the gene matches. Per the germline V gene, CDR1 is GTSNPN and CDR2 is SVGIG (reference sequence). The length of the CDR3 is 13 residues. CDR3 sequence (DNA): TGTGCCTGGTTGGGACAGACGAATTCACCCCTCCACTTT. Amino acid sequence: CAWLGQTNSPLHF.

CDR3 loop: CASRPSGGDTQYF. The CDR3, as DNA: TGTGCCAGCAGGCCATCGGGAGGGGATACGCAGTATTTT. The rearrangement joins TRBV27 to TRBJ2-3; 8 bases fit TRBD2. In germline, CDR1 is MNHEY, CDR2 SMNVEV (reference sequence). The CDR3 runs 13 residues. The J segment lost 6 bases and the V segment lost 6 bases, leaving 5 bases of the junction unmatched.

The gene calls are TRBV5-1 and TRBJ2-5; tentatively, D is TRBD1 (6 bases). The CDR3 is 14 amino acids. The germline V gene has CDR1 SGHRS and CDR2 YFSETQ. The V end lost 4 bases, the J end lost 1 base, and 11 bases lay between the germline ends. CDR3 amino acids: CASSQNRVQETQYF. CDR3 DNA: TGCGCCAGCAGCCAAAACAGGGTCCAAGAGACCCAGTACTTC.

The chain uses TRBV9 and TRBJ1-5; a possible D gene is TRBD1 (5 bases). The germline V and J ends were trimmed by 2 bases and 2 bases, with 11 bases remaining between them. The CDR3 consists of 15 residues. Germline V CDR1 and CDR2: SGDLS, YYNGEE. In DNA form, the CDR3 reads TGTGCCAGCAGCGTGGGGGGTAGTGGCAATCAGCCCCAGCATTTT. This translates into CASSVGGSGNQPQHF. The entire variable domain, with the rest obtained from reference TRBV9 and TRBJ1-5, is as follows: DSGVTQTPKHLITATGQRVTLRCSPRSGDLSVYWYQQSLDQGLQFLIQYYNGEERAKGNILERFSAQQFPDLHSELNLSSLELGDSALYFCASSVGGSGNQPQHFGDGTRLSIL.

V gene TRBV7-9 combines with J gene TRBJ2-7, with D perhaps TRBD1 (6 bases). V was trimmed by 6 bases and J by 7 bases, leaving 19 bases between them. This CDR3 has 14 amino acids. Looked up from germline, CDR1 is SEHNR and CDR2 is FQNEAQ (reference sequence). The CDR3 region has the DNA TGTGCCAGCAGTAATAGGACAGACCCGGGGGAGCAGTACTTC. This sequence encodes CASSNRTDPGEQYF.

The genes are TRBV7-9 and TRBJ1-3; 11 bases fit TRBD1. Trimming removed 0 bases from V and 4 bases from J; junction bases left unmatched: 11. CDR3 length: 19 amino acids. Germline V lookup: CDR1 SEHNR, CDR2 FQNEAQ (reference sequence). The CDR3 nucleotides are TGTGCCAGCAGCTTAGCGGTGGCCCGGGACAGGGGGTTCGGAAACACCATATATTTT. Its translation is CASSLAVARDRGFGNTIYF.

The chain carries TRBV5-6 and TRBJ2-7, with D hard to call. The CDR3 has 11 residues. Germline CDR1 and CDR2: SGHDT and YYEEEE. Trimming cost V 7 bases and J 7 bases, with 12 bases left between them. CDR3 region: CASGPGGEQYF. CDR3 nucleotides: TGTGCCAGCGGCCCGGGCGGAGAGCAGTACTTC.

The chain couples TRBV5-6 to TRBJ2-7; D gene unclear. This CDR3 spans 14 amino acids. Trimming cost V 0 bases and J 3 bases, with 10 bases left between them. Per germline, CDR1 SGHDT and CDR2 YYEEEE. CDR3 sequence reads: CASSLEGWDYEQYF. CDR3 nucleotides: TGTGCCAGCAGCTTGGAGGGTTGGGACTACGAGCAGTACTTC.

The chain recombines TRBV29-1 with TRBJ2-2; 7 bases map to TRBD1. This CDR3 has 14 residues. Germline-derived CDR1 and CDR2 are SQVTM and ANQGSEA. The J segment lost 0 bases and the V segment lost 5 bases, leaving 3 bases of the junction unmatched. CDR3 coding DNA: TGCAGCGTTCGACAGGGCGCGAACACCGGGGAGCTGTTTTTT. Its protein is CSVRQGANTGELFF.

This rearrangement joins TRBV27 to TRBJ2-7; TRBD2 might be the D (5 bases). The CDR3 is 13 residues long. Germline V gives CDR1 MNHEY, CDR2 SMNVEV (reference sequence). With 5 bases removed from V and 5 bases from J, the gap between germline ends came to 13 bases. The CDR3 is CASSPSGYHEQYF. The CDR3 nucleotides read TGTGCCAGCAGTCCCAGCGGATACCACGAGCAGTACTTC.

This clone was seen a few times. The chain couples TRBV6-1 to TRBJ2-7, with D uncertain. There are 15 residues in the CDR3. Germline V gene sequence: CDR1 MNHNS, CDR2 SASEGT. V was shortened by 6 bases and J by 2 bases, with 17 bases between the two germline ends. CDR3 residues: CASSQDGPLAYEQYF. Here the CDR3 DNA reads TGTGCCAGCAGCCAGGACGGACCTCTAGCCTACGAGCAGTACTTC.

This chain joins TRBV4-2 and TRBJ2-2; 8 bases match TRBD2. Germline V gene sequence: CDR1 LGHNA, CDR2 YNFKEQ. With 4 bases clipped from V and 7 bases from J, the junction kept 5 bases outside the gene matches. The CDR3 spans 14 residues. CDR3 loop: CASSPGGPIGELFF. CDR3 sequence (DNA): TGTGCCAGCAGCCCGGGGGGGCCTATCGGGGAGCTGTTTTTT.

The V call is TRBV18, the J call TRBJ1-4; no reliable D call. The CDR3 has 15 amino acids. V lost 2 bases, J lost 5 bases, and 12 bases lay in between. Germline V CDR1 and CDR2: KGHSH, LQKENI. The CDR3 sequence is CASSPAGGPNEKLFF. CDR3 in DNA: TGTGCCAGCTCACCAGCCGGCGGTCCGAATGAAAAACTGTTTTTT.

The chain employs TRBV4-2 and TRBJ2-7; TRBD2 matches at 11 bases. With V trimmed by 0 bases and J by 2 bases, 3 bases remained unmatched. Germline V gives CDR1 LGHNA, CDR2 YNFKEQ. The CDR3 has 16 residues. CDR3 in DNA: TGTGCCAGCAGCCAAGATGGGACTAGCGGCCCCTACGAGCAGTACTTC. Protein: CASSQDGTSGPYEQYF.